A single count supports the clone carrying this T cell receptor (beta chain). The antigen is undetermined. Per the germline V gene, CDR1 is SGHRS and CDR2 is YFSETQ. With V trimmed by 0 bases and J by 7 bases, 5 bases remained unmatched. The CDR3 length is 15 residues. These data originate in a study of T cell responses to AZD1222 COVID-19 vaccine. Method: immunoSEQ multiplex PCR; TCRdb's copy keeps in-frame clones and lacks some. Here the sample spans roughly 93,000 clones, 70% to 90% being singletons. Regarding the study as a whole: Baseline seropositivity occurred in only six AZD1222 recipients. The peak T cell response came first, and repertoires were sampled only after it. Spike was spanned by vaccine-associated CD4 TCRs, with dominance at 160-218 and 743-854.

The chain couples TRBV5-1 to TRBJ2-2; 8 nucleotides match TRBD1. Sequences were derived from peripheral blood, sampled on day 0 of AZD1222 vaccination. This TCR derives from an adult in good health. For the CDR3, the DNA is TGCGCCAGCAGCTTGGTTGGACAGGGAGTCGGGGAGCTGTTTTTT. As protein: CASSLVGQGVGELFF.